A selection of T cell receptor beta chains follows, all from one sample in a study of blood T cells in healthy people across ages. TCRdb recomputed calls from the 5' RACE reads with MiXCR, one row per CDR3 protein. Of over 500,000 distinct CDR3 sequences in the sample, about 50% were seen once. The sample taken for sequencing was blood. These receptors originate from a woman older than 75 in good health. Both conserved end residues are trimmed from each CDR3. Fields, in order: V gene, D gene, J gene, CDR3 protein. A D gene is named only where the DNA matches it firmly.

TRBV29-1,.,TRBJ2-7,NFRDTTYEQY
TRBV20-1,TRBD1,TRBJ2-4,SAAPGDRVAKNIQY
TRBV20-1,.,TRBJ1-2,SAPAGSAGLYGYT
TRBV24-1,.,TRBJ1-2,ATSGRTGTGYT
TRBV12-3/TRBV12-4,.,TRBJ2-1,ACSFSGTHEQF
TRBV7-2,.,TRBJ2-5,ASSFGFSEPQY
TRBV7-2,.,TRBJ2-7,ASSLNPGINEQY
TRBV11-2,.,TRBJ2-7,ASSIRQVSYEQY
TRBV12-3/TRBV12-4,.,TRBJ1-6,ASSYQLSYNSPLH
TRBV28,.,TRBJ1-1,ASRDGQRPSHAF
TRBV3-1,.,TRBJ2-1,ASSQGVEAEQF
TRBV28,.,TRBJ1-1,ASSLWGSGTEAF
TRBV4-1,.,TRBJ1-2,ASSQITAWYGYT
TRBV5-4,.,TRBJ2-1,ASSHGTDEQF
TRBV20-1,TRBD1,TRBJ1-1,SARDARDRGPGYTEAF
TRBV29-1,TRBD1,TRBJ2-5,SVEDRGQETQY
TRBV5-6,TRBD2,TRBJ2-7,ASSSGLAGAEQY
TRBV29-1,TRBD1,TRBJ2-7,SVVDPGQGAYEQY
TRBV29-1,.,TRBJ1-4,SVEFWGHEEKLF